The 10 T cell receptor beta chains below all came from one sample that was sequenced in a study of blood T cells in healthy people across ages. The authors ran a second PCR of about 6 to 11 cycles using a sample-barcoded 5' primer and a J-beta primer mix. Each CDR3 protein is one row after TCRdb ran MiXCR on the 5' RACE reads. The sample yields approximately 1,000,000 distinct CDR3 sequences, 45% seen once. Sequences were obtained from blood. The receptors shown here come from a woman aged 55-70 years in good health.

V gene TRBV12-3 or TRBV12-4 combines with J gene TRBJ2-1, with 14 positions matching TRBD2. V lost 10 bases to trimming and J lost 7 bases; unmatched junction nucleotides: 6. CDR3 length: 14 amino acids. The CDR3 bases are TGTGCCATCGAGAGACTAGCGGGAGGGAATGAGCAGTTCTTC. This translates into CAIERLAGGNEQFF.

This sequence joins TRBV12-5 and TRBJ2-1, with D perhaps assigned TRBD1 or TRBD2 (5 bases each). Germline assignment: CDR1 LGHNT and CDR2 FRNRAP. Between the trimmed V and J ends, which lost 4 bases and 3 bases, there was a span of 10 bases. The CDR3 sequence is 14 residues long. For the CDR3, the DNA is TGTGCTAGTGGTTACCTTGGGGGCTACAATGAGCAGTTCTTC. Amino acids: CASGYLGGYNEQFF.

This clonotype was counted a few times. This chain links TRBV9 with TRBJ2-1; no firm D call. The CDR3 is 10 residues long. Germline loops: CDR1 SGDLS, CDR2 YYNGEE. Between the trimmed V and J ends, which lost 7 bases and 10 bases, there was a span of 9 bases. The CDR3 is CASGSLEQFF. CDR3 DNA sequence: TGTGCCAGCGGATCTCTCGAGCAGTTCTTC.

The chain carries TRBV6-1 and TRBJ1-4, with D possibly TRBD1 on 5 matching bases. The V end lost 6 bases, the J end lost 3 bases, and 14 bases lay between the germline ends. The CDR3 has 15 amino acids. Per germline, CDR1 MNHNS and CDR2 SASEGT. CDR3 sequence (DNA): TGTGCCAGCAGGGGACGGGGACCAGCTAATGAAAAACTGTTTTTT. Protein sequence: CASRGRGPANEKLFF.

This chain uses TRBV5-1 with TRBJ1-1, with D maybe TRBD1 (6 bases). Trimming removed 4 bases from V and 4 bases from J, with 17 bases in between. The germline V gene encodes CDR1 SGHRS and CDR2 YFSETQ. This CDR3 is 15 amino acids long. The CDR3 loop is CASSPNRELGTEAFF. The CDR3 DNA reads TGCGCCAGCAGCCCCAACAGGGAGTTGGGCACTGAAGCTTTCTTT. The full variable domain, its missing parts supplied by reference TRBV5-1 and TRBJ1-1, is KAGVTQTPRYLIKTRGQQVTLSCSPISGHRSVSWYQQTPGQGLQFLFEYFSETQRNKGNFPGRFSGRQFSNSRSEMNVSTLELGDSALYLCASSPNRELGTEAFFGQGTRLTVV.

This clonotype came up a few times. This chain joins TRBV27 and TRBJ2-1; D is ambiguous. This CDR3 has 15 residues. Germline V gene data show CDR1 as MNHEY and CDR2 as SMNVEV (reference sequence). The V gene lost 5 bases and the J gene lost 6 bases, with 17 bases spanning the gap. The CDR3: CASSLPGPFPNEQFF. The CDR3 DNA reads TGTGCCAGCAGTCTCCCCGGGCCCTTTCCCAATGAGCAGTTCTTC.

The rearrangement links TRBV7-9 to TRBJ2-5; a weak D match, TRBD2 (6 bases). The germline V gene has CDR1 SEHNR and CDR2 FQNEAQ (reference sequence). CDR3 size: 16 residues. With 2 bases removed from V and 11 bases from J, the gap between germline ends came to 24 bases. CDR3 nucleotide sequence: TGTGCCAGCAGCTTAATTCCCTTGACTAGTACCAATGAGCAGTACTTC. This encodes CASSLIPLTSTNEQYF.

The rearrangement uses TRBV28 and TRBJ2-3, with 9 bases matching TRBD1. This CDR3 region has 16 residues. In germline, CDR1 is MDHEN, CDR2 SYDVKM. Trimming removed 2 bases from V and 4 bases from J; junction bases left unmatched: 7. The CDR3 is CASSLSGTGFSDTQYF. The DNA for the CDR3 is TGTGCCAGCAGTTTAAGCGGGACAGGGTTTTCAGATACGCAGTATTTT.

This clonotype showed up just a few times. J is TRBJ2-7 and V is TRBV27; tentatively, D is TRBD1 (7 bases). The germline V and J ends were trimmed by 3 bases and 6 bases, with 18 bases remaining between them. The CDR3 is made up of 15 amino acids. Germline CDR1 MNHEY, CDR2 SMNVEV (reference sequence). CDR3 sequence reads: CASSLQCAGGGEQYF. DNA for the CDR3: TGTGCCAGCAGTTTGCAGTGCGCAGGGGGAGGCGAGCAGTACTTC.

This rearrangement joins TRBV5-6 to TRBJ2-4; TRBD2 is a possible D gene (5 bases). V lost 1 base and J lost 0, with 8 bases in between. The CDR3 has 15 amino acids. The germline gives CDR1 SGHDT, CDR2 YYEEEE. CDR3 sequence reads: CASSLQGLAKNIQYF. As DNA, the CDR3 is TGTGCCAGCAGCTTGCAAGGACTAGCCAAAAACATTCAGTACTTC.